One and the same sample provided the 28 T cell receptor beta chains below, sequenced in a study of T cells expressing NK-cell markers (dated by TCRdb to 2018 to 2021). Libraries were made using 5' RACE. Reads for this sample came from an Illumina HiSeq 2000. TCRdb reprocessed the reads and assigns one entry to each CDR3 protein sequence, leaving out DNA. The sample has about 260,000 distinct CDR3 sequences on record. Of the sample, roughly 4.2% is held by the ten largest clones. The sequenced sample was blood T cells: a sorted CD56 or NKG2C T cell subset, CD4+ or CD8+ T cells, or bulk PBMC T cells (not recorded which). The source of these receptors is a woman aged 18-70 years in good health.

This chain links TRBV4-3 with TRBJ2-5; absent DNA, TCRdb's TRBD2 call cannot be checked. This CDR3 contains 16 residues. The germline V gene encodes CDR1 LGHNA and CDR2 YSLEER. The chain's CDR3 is CASSQGVGLEQETQYF.

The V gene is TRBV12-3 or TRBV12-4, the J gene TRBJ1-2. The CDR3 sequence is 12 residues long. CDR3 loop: CASSPPWYGYTF.

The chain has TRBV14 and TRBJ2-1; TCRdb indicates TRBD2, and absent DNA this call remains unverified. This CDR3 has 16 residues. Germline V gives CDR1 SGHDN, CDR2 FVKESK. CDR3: CASSQEGTSGSYEQFF.

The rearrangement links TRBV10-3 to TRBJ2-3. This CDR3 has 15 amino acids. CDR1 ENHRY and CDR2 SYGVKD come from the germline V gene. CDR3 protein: CAISESDRPTDTQYF.

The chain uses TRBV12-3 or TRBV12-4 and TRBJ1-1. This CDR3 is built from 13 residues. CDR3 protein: CASSLMGYTEAFF.

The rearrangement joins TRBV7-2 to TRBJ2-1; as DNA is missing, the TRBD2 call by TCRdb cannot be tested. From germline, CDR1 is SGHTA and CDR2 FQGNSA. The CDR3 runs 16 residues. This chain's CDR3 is CASSSQTSKVGREQFF.

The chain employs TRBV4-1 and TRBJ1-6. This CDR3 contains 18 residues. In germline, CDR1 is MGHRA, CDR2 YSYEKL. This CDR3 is CASSRREPGASYNSPLHF.

The CDR3 loop is CASSSFGDSNQPQHF. The chain uses TRBV12-3 or TRBV12-4 and TRBJ1-5. There are 15 residues in the CDR3.

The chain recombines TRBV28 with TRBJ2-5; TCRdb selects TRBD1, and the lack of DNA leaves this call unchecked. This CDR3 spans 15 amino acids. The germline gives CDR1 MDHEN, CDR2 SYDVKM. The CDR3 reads CASSLAGTGSETQYF.

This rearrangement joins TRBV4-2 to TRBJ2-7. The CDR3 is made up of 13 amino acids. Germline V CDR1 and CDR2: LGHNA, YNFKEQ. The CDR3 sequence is CASSQLGFYEQYF.

This CDR3 reads CASSGIVGEQYF. V usage is TRBV28 and J usage is TRBJ2-7; TCRdb's D gene call, TRBD2, goes unchecked for lack of DNA. Germline V CDR1 and CDR2: MDHEN, SYDVKM. The CDR3 covers 12 residues.

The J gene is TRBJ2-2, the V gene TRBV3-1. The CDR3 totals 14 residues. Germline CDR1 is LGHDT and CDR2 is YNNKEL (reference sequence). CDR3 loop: CASALGSNTGELFF.

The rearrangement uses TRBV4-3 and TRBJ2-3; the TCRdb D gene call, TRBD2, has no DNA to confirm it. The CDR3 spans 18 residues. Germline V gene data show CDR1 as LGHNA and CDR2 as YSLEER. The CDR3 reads CASSQATSGSSGTDTQYF.

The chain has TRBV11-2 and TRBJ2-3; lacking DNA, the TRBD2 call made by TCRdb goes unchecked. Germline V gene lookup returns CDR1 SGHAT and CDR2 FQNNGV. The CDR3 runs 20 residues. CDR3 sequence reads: CASSLEIRRGPTINTDTQYF.

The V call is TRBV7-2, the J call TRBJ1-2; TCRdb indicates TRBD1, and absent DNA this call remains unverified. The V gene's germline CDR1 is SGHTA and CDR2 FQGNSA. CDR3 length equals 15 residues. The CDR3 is CASSAAAGTNYGYTF.

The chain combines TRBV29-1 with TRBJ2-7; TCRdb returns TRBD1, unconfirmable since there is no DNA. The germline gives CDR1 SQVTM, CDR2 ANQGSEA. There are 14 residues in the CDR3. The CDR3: CSVGGDRRNYEQYF.

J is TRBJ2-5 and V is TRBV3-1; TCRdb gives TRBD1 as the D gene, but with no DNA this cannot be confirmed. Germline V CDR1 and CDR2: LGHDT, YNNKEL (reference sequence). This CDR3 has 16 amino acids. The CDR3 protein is CASSQGQGYGEETQYF.

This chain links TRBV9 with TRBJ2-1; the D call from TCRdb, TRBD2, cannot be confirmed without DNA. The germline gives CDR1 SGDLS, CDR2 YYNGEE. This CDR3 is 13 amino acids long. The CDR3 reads CASSALEYNEQFF.

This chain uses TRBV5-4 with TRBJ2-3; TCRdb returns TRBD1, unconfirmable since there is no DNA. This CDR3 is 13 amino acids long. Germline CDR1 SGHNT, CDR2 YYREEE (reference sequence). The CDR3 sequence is CASSYDRADTQYF.

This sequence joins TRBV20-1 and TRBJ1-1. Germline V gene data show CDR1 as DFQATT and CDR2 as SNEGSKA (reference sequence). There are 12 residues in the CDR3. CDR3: CSARASDTEAFF.

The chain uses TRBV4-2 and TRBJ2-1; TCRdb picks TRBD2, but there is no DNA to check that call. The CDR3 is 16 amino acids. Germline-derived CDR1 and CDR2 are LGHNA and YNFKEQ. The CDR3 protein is CASSQLTSGIENEQFF.

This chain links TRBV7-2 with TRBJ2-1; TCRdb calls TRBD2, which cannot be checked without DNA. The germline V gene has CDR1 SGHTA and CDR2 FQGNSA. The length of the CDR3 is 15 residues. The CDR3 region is CASTILAKLYNEQFF.

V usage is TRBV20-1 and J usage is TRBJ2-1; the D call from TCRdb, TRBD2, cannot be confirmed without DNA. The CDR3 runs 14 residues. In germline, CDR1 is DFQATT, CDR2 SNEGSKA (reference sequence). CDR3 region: CSAMTSGSWNEQFF.

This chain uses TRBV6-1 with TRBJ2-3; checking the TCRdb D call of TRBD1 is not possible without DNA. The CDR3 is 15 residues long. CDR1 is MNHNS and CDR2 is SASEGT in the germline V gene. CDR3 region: CASRPGDSSTDTQYF.

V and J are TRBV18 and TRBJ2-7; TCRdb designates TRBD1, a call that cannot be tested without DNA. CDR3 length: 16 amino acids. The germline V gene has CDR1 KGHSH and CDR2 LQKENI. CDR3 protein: CASSPIDDRGFIEQYF.

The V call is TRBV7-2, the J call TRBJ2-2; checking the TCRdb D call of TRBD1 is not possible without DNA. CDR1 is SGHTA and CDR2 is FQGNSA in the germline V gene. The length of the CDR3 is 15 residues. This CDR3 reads CASSFQGVLTGELFF.

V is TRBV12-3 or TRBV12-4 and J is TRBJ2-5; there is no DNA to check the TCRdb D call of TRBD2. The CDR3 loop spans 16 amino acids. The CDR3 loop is CASSLRLAGVQETQYF.

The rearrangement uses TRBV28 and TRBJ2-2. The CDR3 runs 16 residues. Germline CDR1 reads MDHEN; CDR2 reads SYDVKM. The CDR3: CAIGTRSWGSTGELFF.